This T cell receptor beta chain was profiled in a study of chemoradiotherapy in HPV16-positive cancers. Looking at the study overall: Functional T-cell assays on a couple of HPV16-positive patients' cells defined candidate HPV-specific clones and common TCR motifs. The study, taken as a whole, reports: In HPV16-positive patients, HPV-responsive T-cell expansion tracked better recurrence-free survival. Candidate HPV-specific clones and E7-related TCR motifs grew in tumor during treatment. HPV-specific T cells were functionally defined from only a couple of HPV16-positive patients.

Note on this clone: The antigen remains undetermined.

Profiled with immunoSEQ multiplex PCR; TCRdb holds only in-frame clones, not every one. The sample carries some 5,800 clones, around 72% recorded once. Germline lookup yields CDR1 MDHEN and CDR2 SYDVKM. Trimming pared 10 bases from V and 0 bases from J, leaving 22 bases between. There are 16 residues in the CDR3. The sequence was obtained from a human donor with HPV-associated anogenital cancer. The chain has TRBV28 and TRBJ2-7; tentative D call: TRBD2 (6 bases). The sample was collected from a patient who underwent chemoradiotherapy. The DNA of the CDR3 is TGTGCCACCTCGGGGAGGAGAGGAGGACCCTCCTACGAGCAGTACTTC. Protein product: CATSGRRGGPSYEQYF.